These 11 T cell receptor beta chains were sequenced from one sample in a study of blood T cell repertoires in COVID-19. Sequencing was performed with immunoSEQ multiplex PCR; in TCRdb, only in-frame clones are kept and a portion is missing. The sample yields some 150,000 clones, around 87% seen once. Specimen: peripheral blood. The receptors here all came from a man aged 50-60 years with active COVID-19.

V usage is TRBV6-5 and J usage is TRBJ1-5; D is undetermined. V was cut by 2 bases and J by 6 bases, with 11 bases left in between. CDR3 length equals 14 residues. Looked up from germline, CDR1 is MNHEY and CDR2 is SVGAGI. This CDR3 reads CASSYAAEGQPQHF. In DNA, the CDR3 is TGTGCCAGCAGTTACGCCGCGGAGGGTCAGCCCCAGCATTTT.

This clone showed up just once. V and J are TRBV6-2 or TRBV6-3 and TRBJ2-7; 8 bases agree with TRBD2. Germline trimming cut 0 bases from V and 0 bases from J; bases unmatched to any gene: 4. This CDR3 has 16 amino acids. Germline V gives CDR1 MNHEY, CDR2 SVGEGT. Here the CDR3 DNA reads TGTGCCAGCAGTTACTCAGTGGCGGGGGGCTCCTACGAGCAGTACTTC. This encodes CASSYSVAGGSYEQYF.

The CDR3 loop is CASTLQGASTDTQYF. The CDR3 DNA sequence: TGTGCCAGCACCCTACAGGGGGCTAGCACAGATACGCAGTATTTT. The genes are TRBV28 and TRBJ2-3; 9 bases are a match to TRBD1. Germline V gene lookup returns CDR1 MDHEN and CDR2 SYDVKM. J lost 0 bases, V lost 7 bases, and 5 bases had no gene match. This CDR3 has 15 amino acids. Full variable domain (outside the CDR3, taken from reference TRBV28 and TRBJ2-3): DVKVTQSSRYLVKRTGEKVFLECVQDMDHENMFWYRQDPGLGLRLIYFSYDVKMKEKGDIPEGYSVSREKKERFSLILESASTNQTSMYLCASTLQGASTDTQYFGPGTRLTVL.

V gene TRBV11-3 combines with J gene TRBJ2-2; 7 bases fit TRBD2. Germline V gives CDR1 SGHNT, CDR2 YENEEA. This CDR3 comprises 19 residues. The trim removed 3 bases at V and 1 base at J, leaving 14 bases unmatched. The CDR3: CASSFSIPLGGGNTGELFF. In DNA form, the CDR3 reads TGTGCCAGCAGCTTTTCTATACCCCTTGGGGGGGGGAACACCGGGGAGCTGTTTTTT.

The V call is TRBV6-2 or TRBV6-3, the J call TRBJ1-4; 8 bases align to TRBD1. Germline CDR1 and CDR2: MNHEY and SVGEGT. V dropped 4 bases and J dropped 5; count of bases not matched to a gene: 9. This CDR3 is built from 16 residues. The CDR3 nucleotides are TGTGCCAGCAGTTCCCCCGACAGGGGAGGAAATGAAAAACTGTTTTTT. Protein product: CASSSPDRGGNEKLFF.

This chain links TRBV20-1 with TRBJ2-4; no definite D call. This CDR3 is 11 amino acids long. Between the trimmed V and J ends, which lost 7 bases and 6 bases, there was a span of 10 bases. Per germline, CDR1 DFQATT and CDR2 SNEGSKA (reference sequence). Written as DNA, the CDR3 is TGCAGTGGTCGGTCCACAAACATTCAGTACTTC. Its translation is CSGRSTNIQYF.

The chain joins TRBV5-1 to TRBJ2-2, with a possible D match to TRBD2 (6 bases). V gave up 4 bases and J gave up 4 bases, with 20 bases separating them. The CDR3 has 17 residues. Germline V gives CDR1 SGHRS, CDR2 YFSETQ. The DNA for the CDR3 is TGCGCCAGCAGCACCCGGATAGTCGGGGGATCCACCGGGGAGCTGTTTTTT. It is translated as CASSTRIVGGSTGELFF.

The rearrangement joins TRBV2 to TRBJ2-1; 7 nucleotides align to TRBD1. There are 15 residues in the CDR3. Germline V CDR1 and CDR2: SNHLY, FYNNEI. V lost 7 bases and J lost 1; bases outside the gene matches: 7. The chain's CDR3 is CASTQRQGSYNEQFF. DNA for the CDR3: TGTGCCAGCACCCAAAGACAGGGATCCTACAATGAGCAGTTCTTC.

The chain combines TRBV25-1 with TRBJ2-5, with D tentatively TRBD2 (5 bases). The ends were cut back, 3 bases at V and 3 bases at J, with 8 bases in the middle. CDR1 and CDR2 (germline): MGHDK, SYGVNS. There are 13 residues in the CDR3. The CDR3 loop is CASSDSGKETQYF. In DNA form, the CDR3 reads TGTGCCAGCAGTGACTCGGGGAAAGAGACCCAGTACTTC.

The chain links TRBV19 to TRBJ1-4, with 10 bases matching TRBD1. Per the germline V gene, CDR1 is LNHDA and CDR2 is SQIVND (reference sequence). The CDR3 is 14 residues long. V lost 6 bases and J lost 8; bases outside the gene matches: 6. DNA of the CDR3: TGTGCCAGTAGGACGGACAGGGGGTTAGAAAAACTGTTTTTT. It specifies CASRTDRGLEKLFF.

The rearrangement uses TRBV24-1 and TRBJ2-1, with TRBD2 identical over 10 bases. The CDR3 runs to 13 residues. The trim removed 4 bases at V and 14 bases at J, leaving 7 bases unmatched. CDR1 is KGHDR and CDR2 is SFDVKD in the germline V gene. This chain's CDR3 is CATSDISGGSKFF. CDR3 DNA: TGTGCCACCAGTGACATTAGCGGGGGGTCGAAGTTCTTC.